A single sample is the source of the 26 T cell receptor beta chains below, sequenced in a study of early T cells in non-severe SARS-CoV-2 infection (dated by TCRdb to the early 2020s). The library was prepared using 5' RACE. TCRdb shows the sequencer as NextSeq 500. TCRdb reprocessed the public reads (quality trimming at Q25 with fastp, clone calling with MiXCR) and kept in-frame beta chains. Rows are combined by CDR3 protein, so each entry shows the most common genes and DNA. Present in this sample are about 50,000 distinct CDR3 sequences, about 15% of which were seen just once. The ten top clones hold approximately 4% of the sample. Specimen: whole blood, collected at baseline. The receptors shown here come from an adult who was a healthcare worker with PCR-confirmed SARS-CoV-2 infection or an uninfected control (not recorded which).

This clonotype was seen a few times. The V call is TRBV20-1, the J call TRBJ1-5, with D possibly being TRBD1 (6 bases). There are 13 residues in the CDR3. Germline lookup yields CDR1 DFQATT and CDR2 SNEGSKA (reference sequence). Trimming removed 4 bases at V and 6 bases at J, with 13 bases between. The CDR3 bases are TGCAGTGCTACAGGGGCGTTTGGTCAGCCCCAGCATTTT. Translated: CSATGAFGQPQHF.

In its sample, this clonotype was seen a few times. This chain joins TRBV18 and TRBJ2-7; 8 nucleotides match TRBD2. The V segment lost 3 bases and the J segment 2 bases; nucleotides outside the gene matches: 6. The CDR3 consists of 15 residues. Germline CDR1 KGHSH, CDR2 LQKENI. The CDR3 protein is CASSPGRVQTYEQYF. In DNA form, the CDR3 reads TGTGCCAGCTCACCCGGGAGGGTCCAGACCTACGAGCAGTACTTC.

This clonotype is a singleton in its sample. The V gene is TRBV7-6, the J gene TRBJ2-7; weak D call: TRBD1 (7 bases). CDR3 length: 17 residues. CDR1 is SGHVS and CDR2 is FNYEAQ in the germline V gene. V was shortened by 2 bases and J by 4 bases, with 21 bases between the two germline ends. CDR3 bases: TGTGCCAGCAGCTTAAATCGTGCAGGGGGGTCCTCGTACGAGCAGTACTTC. Encoded protein: CASSLNRAGGSSYEQYF.

V usage is TRBV20-1 and J usage is TRBJ2-3, with D uncertain. The CDR3 spans 13 residues. V lost 6 bases and J 0 bases, leaving 10 bases between the germline ends. The germline V gene has CDR1 DFQATT and CDR2 SNEGSKA (reference sequence). DNA for the CDR3: TGCAGTGCGACTTCTAGTAGCACAGATACGCAGTATTTT. Encoded protein: CSATSSSTDTQYF.

The CDR3 loop reads CSAKPGSSGANVLTF. CDR3 nucleotide sequence: TGCAGTGCAAAACCGGGGAGCTCTGGGGCCAACGTCCTGACTTTC. The chain couples TRBV20-1 to TRBJ2-6, with a possible D match to TRBD2 (5 bases). Germline assignment: CDR1 DFQATT and CDR2 SNEGSKA (reference sequence). V lost 6 bases and J 0 bases, leaving 12 bases between the germline ends. The CDR3 spans 15 residues.

The V gene is TRBV11-2, the J gene TRBJ2-7; 8 bases align to TRBD2. With 4 bases clipped from V and 6 bases from J, the junction kept 8 bases outside the gene matches. Germline assignment: CDR1 SGHAT and CDR2 FQNNGV. The CDR3 is 14 amino acids. CDR3 region: CASSSRTSKREQYF. In DNA form, the CDR3 reads TGTGCCAGCAGCTCTCGGACTAGCAAGCGCGAGCAGTACTTC.

The V call is TRBV20-1, the J call TRBJ2-2; D is unclear. V lost 0 bases and J lost 8, with 7 bases in between. Looked up from germline, CDR1 is DFQATT and CDR2 is SNEGSKA (reference sequence). The CDR3 is made up of 12 amino acids. This CDR3 is CSARDQVGELFF. CDR3 nucleotide sequence: TGCAGTGCTAGAGATCAAGTGGGGGAGCTGTTTTTT.

This clonotype showed up many times. The chain employs TRBV7-2 and TRBJ2-5, with 13 bases matching TRBD2. J lost 3 bases, V lost 7 bases, and 8 bases had no gene match. CDR3 length: 16 residues. CDR1 and CDR2 from the germline V gene are SGHTA and FQGNSA. The CDR3 nucleotides are TGTGCCAGCACCTCCCCAGGGACTAGCGGGGAAGAGACCCAGTACTTC. It codes for CASTSPGTSGEETQYF.

This chain joins TRBV7-8 and TRBJ1-1; D remains ambiguous. Trimming removed 5 bases at V and 7 bases at J, with 14 bases between. There are 13 residues in the CDR3. The germline V gene has CDR1 SGHVS and CDR2 FQNEAQ. CDR3 sequence: CASSPGEMGEAFF. The CDR3 nucleotides are TGTGCCAGCAGCCCCGGGGAGATGGGTGAAGCTTTCTTT.

The chain joins TRBV20-1 to TRBJ2-1; 10 bases map to TRBD2. V shed 5 bases, J shed 4 bases, and the junction held 5 bases outside the gene matches. Looked up from germline, CDR1 is DFQATT and CDR2 is SNEGSKA (reference sequence). This CDR3 is built from 14 residues. CDR3 DNA: TGCAGTGCTCTAGCGGGAGTGGAGTACAATGAGCAGTTCTTC. Translation gives CSALAGVEYNEQFF.

The chain has TRBV28 and TRBJ2-7, with D perhaps TRBD2 (6 bases). This CDR3 spans 13 amino acids. The V gene lost 5 bases and the J gene lost 3 bases, with 11 bases spanning the gap. Germline V gives CDR1 MDHEN, CDR2 SYDVKM. The CDR3 sequence is CASSVSGSYEQYF. As DNA, the CDR3 is TGTGCCAGCAGTGTCTCCGGGAGCTACGAGCAGTACTTC. Full variable domain (missing parts from reference TRBV28 and TRBJ2-7): DVKVTQSSRYLVKRTGEKVFLECVQDMDHENMFWYRQDPGLGLRLIYFSYDVKMKEKGDIPEGYSVSREKKERFSLILESASTNQTSMYLCASSVSGSYEQYFGPGTRLTVT.

This clonotype was recorded at least ten times. V usage is TRBV18 and J usage is TRBJ2-5; maybe TRBD2 (5 bases). CDR1 is KGHSH and CDR2 is LQKENI in the germline V gene. The CDR3 loop spans 13 amino acids. V gave up 2 bases and J gave up 3 bases, with 7 bases separating them. The CDR3: CASSPGGEETQYF. The CDR3 DNA follows: TGTGCCAGCTCACCAGGAGGAGAAGAGACCCAGTACTTC.

The table lists this clonotype with a few counts. The V call is TRBV5-1, the J call TRBJ2-7; 12 positions agree with TRBD1. The germline V gene encodes CDR1 SGHRS and CDR2 YFSETQ. V was pared by 4 bases and J by 6 bases, with 5 bases of the junction left unmatched. The CDR3 is 14 amino acids. CDR3 sequence reads: CASSTGTGGIEQYF. The CDR3 DNA reads as TGCGCCAGCAGCACCGGGACAGGGGGCATCGAGCAGTACTTC.

This clonotype was counted only a few times. CDR3 region: CASSLDGGAFTDTQYF. DNA for the CDR3: TGTGCCAGCAGCTTGGACGGGGGAGCCTTCACAGATACGCAGTATTTT. This rearrangement joins TRBV5-6 to TRBJ2-3; perhaps TRBD2 as D (6 bases). Between the trimmed V and J ends, which lost 0 bases and 2 bases, there was a span of 13 bases. The V gene's germline CDR1 is SGHDT and CDR2 YYEEEE. This CDR3 has 16 amino acids.

This chain uses TRBV7-2 with TRBJ2-3, with TRBD2 matching over 9 bases. There are 15 residues in the CDR3. V gave up 5 bases and J gave up 2 bases; unmatched junction bases: 5. Looked up from germline, CDR1 is SGHTA and CDR2 is FQGNSA. The CDR3 region has the DNA TGTGCCAGCAGCCCGGGACTAGCACACACAGATACGCAGTATTTT. Amino acids: CASSPGLAHTDTQYF. The variable domain in full, with the rest retrieved from reference TRBV7-2 and TRBJ2-3, is GAGVSQSPSNKVTEKGKDVELRCDPISGHTALYWYRQSLGQGLEFLIYFQGNSAPDKSGLPSDRFSAERTGGSVSTLTIQRTQQEDSAVYLCASSPGLAHTDTQYFGPGTRLTVL.

This clonotype was picked up many times. This chain uses TRBV9 with TRBJ2-5; 9 bases match TRBD2. Germline values: CDR1 SGDLS, CDR2 YYNGEE. V gave up 3 bases and J gave up 5 bases; unmatched junction bases: 5. The CDR3 has 14 residues. The CDR3 spells CASSGLAAGETQYF. The CDR3 DNA follows: TGTGCCAGCAGCGGACTAGCGGCTGGGGAGACCCAGTACTTC.

In this sample, this clonotype turned up once. V and J are TRBV20-1 and TRBJ2-1, with TRBD2 matching 13 bases. From germline, CDR1 is DFQATT and CDR2 SNEGSKA (reference sequence). V lost 5 bases, J lost 5 bases, and 6 bases stayed unmatched. CDR3 size: 15 residues. CDR3 nucleotide sequence: TGCAGTGCTGTGACTAGCGGGGGGCGTCACAATGAGCAGTTCTTC. This translates into CSAVTSGGRHNEQFF.

The sample holds a few counts of this clonotype. This rearrangement joins TRBV7-3 to TRBJ1-1, with D hard to call. This CDR3 has 13 residues. Germline V lookup: CDR1 SGHTA, CDR2 FQGTGA. Trimming shortened V by 3 bases and J by 1 base, and 6 bases separated the two germline ends. CDR3 nucleotides: TGTGCCAGCAGCTTCGAGGAGAACACTGAAGCTTTCTTT. Translation: CASSFEENTEAFF.

V is TRBV5-1 and J is TRBJ2-7; 9 bases align to TRBD2. Per germline, CDR1 SGHRS and CDR2 YFSETQ. V shed 4 bases and J 3 bases; nucleotides not matched to a gene: 8. CDR3 length equals 15 residues. CDR3 nucleotides: TGCGCCAGCAGCCCCGAGGGGACTAGCCGCTACGAGCAGTACTTC. This sequence encodes CASSPEGTSRYEQYF.

This clonotype was picked up many times. The V call is TRBV27, the J call TRBJ1-5; 7 nucleotides agree with TRBD1. V lost 4 bases, J lost 2 bases, and 2 bases stayed unmatched. Germline V gene sequence: CDR1 MNHEY, CDR2 SMNVEV (reference sequence). The length of the CDR3 is 14 residues. Here the CDR3 DNA reads TGTGCCAGCAGTTACAGGGGAGGCAATCAGCCCCAGCATTTT. This gives the protein CASSYRGGNQPQHF.

The rearrangement links TRBV15 to TRBJ2-1; 9 bases fit TRBD1. This CDR3 contains 16 residues. Germline CDR1 is LNHNV and CDR2 is YYDKDF (reference sequence). J gave up 3 bases and V 1 base, and 4 bases lay outside the gene matches. Written as DNA, the CDR3 is TGTGCCACCAGCAGAGGGACAGGGGTCTTCTACAATGAGCAGTTCTTC. The encoded protein is CATSRGTGVFYNEQFF.

V is TRBV10-2 and J is TRBJ2-3; tentatively, D is TRBD1 (5 bases). Trimming removed 0 bases from V and 1 base from J, with 8 bases in between. The CDR3 is 15 residues long. The germline V gene encodes CDR1 WSHSY and CDR2 SAAADI. The CDR3 nucleotides read TGCGCCAGCAGTGAGTCTGGACAAGGCACAGATACGCAGTATTTT. Its translation is CASSESGQGTDTQYF.

This clonotype was observed a few times. The rearrangement uses TRBV12-3 or TRBV12-4 and TRBJ2-5; D gene ambiguous. This CDR3 has 13 amino acids. V lost 4 bases to trimming and J lost 5 bases, with 11 bases between them. The CDR3 coding sequence is TGTGCCAGCAGTTCTAGTCCCCTGGAGACCCAGTACTTC. This codes for CASSSSPLETQYF.

The CDR3 is CASSFRALNEQFF. CDR3 DNA: TGTGCCAGCAGTTTTCGGGCTCTGAATGAGCAGTTCTTC. The chain employs TRBV28 and TRBJ2-1; D unresolved. CDR3 length: 13 residues. Per the germline V gene, CDR1 is MDHEN and CDR2 is SYDVKM. Trimming cost V 3 bases and J 7 bases, with 10 bases left between them.

In its sample, this clonotype was seen many times. The gene calls are TRBV24-1 and TRBJ2-1, with 8 bases fitting TRBD1. This CDR3 is built from 13 residues. After removal of 3 bases from V and 14 bases from J, the junction contained 8 bases not matched to a gene. CDR1 and CDR2 (germline): KGHDR, SFDVKD. The CDR3 protein is CATSDLNDRGEFF. The CDR3 nucleotides read TGTGCCACCAGTGATCTTAATGACAGGGGTGAGTTCTTC.

This sequence joins TRBV20-1 and TRBJ2-3; 10 nucleotides match TRBD2. CDR3 size: 14 residues. Germline CDR1 is DFQATT and CDR2 is SNEGSKA (reference sequence). V gave up 3 bases and J gave up 4 bases; unmatched junction bases: 4. CDR3 nucleotide sequence: TGCAGTGCTAGTAGCGGGAGGCGGGCAGATACGCAGTATTTT. Its protein is CSASSGRRADTQYF.